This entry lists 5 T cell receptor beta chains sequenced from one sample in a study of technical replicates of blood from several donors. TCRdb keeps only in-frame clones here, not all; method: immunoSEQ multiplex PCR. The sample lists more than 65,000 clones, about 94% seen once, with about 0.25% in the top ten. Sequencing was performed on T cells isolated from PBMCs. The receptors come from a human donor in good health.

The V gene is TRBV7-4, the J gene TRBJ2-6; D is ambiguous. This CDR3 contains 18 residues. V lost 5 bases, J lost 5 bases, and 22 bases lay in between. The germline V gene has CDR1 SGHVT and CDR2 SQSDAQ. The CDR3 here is CASSGRSSSQSRANVLTF. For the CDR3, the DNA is TGTGCCAGCAGCGGGCGCTCCAGCTCACAAAGTCGGGCCAACGTCCTGACTTTC.

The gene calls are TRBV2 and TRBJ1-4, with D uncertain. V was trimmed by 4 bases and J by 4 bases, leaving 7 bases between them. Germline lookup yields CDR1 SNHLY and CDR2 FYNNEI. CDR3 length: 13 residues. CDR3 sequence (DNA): TGTGCCAGCAGTGTAAAATTTAATGAAAAACTGTTTTTT. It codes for CASSVKFNEKLFF.

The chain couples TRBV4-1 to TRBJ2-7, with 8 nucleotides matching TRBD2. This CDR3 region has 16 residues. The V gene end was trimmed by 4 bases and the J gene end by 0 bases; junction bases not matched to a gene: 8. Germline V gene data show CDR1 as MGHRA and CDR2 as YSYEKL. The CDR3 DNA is TGCGCCAGCAGCCGACATAGCGGGGTCTACTCCTACGAGCAGTACTTC. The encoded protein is CASSRHSGVYSYEQYF.

CDR3: CASSSGTGRVSNYGYTF. The DNA for the CDR3 is TGTGCCAGCAGCTCCGGGACAGGCCGGGTGTCAAACTATGGCTACACCTTC. The chain combines TRBV7-6 with TRBJ1-2, with TRBD1 identical over 8 bases. Trimming at V came to 4 bases and at J to 2 bases, leaving 12 bases not matched to a gene. Germline values: CDR1 SGHVS, CDR2 FNYEAQ. The CDR3 has 17 amino acids.

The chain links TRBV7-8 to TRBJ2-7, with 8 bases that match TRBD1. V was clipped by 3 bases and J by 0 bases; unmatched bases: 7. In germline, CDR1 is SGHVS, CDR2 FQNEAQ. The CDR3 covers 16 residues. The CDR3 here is CASSFERTGISYEQYF. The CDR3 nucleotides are TGTGCCAGCAGCTTCGAAAGGACAGGGATCTCCTACGAGCAGTACTTC.